One and the same sample provided the 15 T cell receptor beta chains below, sequenced in a study of T cell responses to AZD1222 COVID-19 vaccine (dated by TCRdb to the early 2020s). The label giving this sample's time point can be read as: baseline before first vaccination. The library was made by the immunoSEQ multiplex PCR assay. Here the immuneACCESS table is served through TCRdb, limited to in-frame sequences with V and J called. Missing clones are a known gap in these copies; in checked studies unresolved V genes cover under half, and the rest lacks a known reason. Within this sample are about 120,000 clones, with about nine tenths of them counted one time only. 4.4% of the sample is held by the ten biggest clonotypes. Source: peripheral blood, taken on day 0 of AZD1222 vaccination. The receptors originated from an adult in good health.

The chain couples TRBV24-1 to TRBJ1-1, with D maybe TRBD1 (6 bases). Germline V gene sequence: CDR1 KGHDR, CDR2 SFDVKD. The CDR3 length is 13 residues. V dropped 4 bases and J dropped 1 base, with 6 bases sitting between them. CDR3 in amino acids: CATSDRGNTEAFF. CDR3 coding DNA: TGTGCCACCAGTGACAGGGGGAACACTGAAGCTTTCTTT.

The genes are TRBV20-1 and TRBJ1-6; 8 bases agree with TRBD1. The V gene end was trimmed by 3 bases and the J gene end by 4 bases; junction bases not matched to a gene: 5. The CDR3 runs 15 residues. In germline, CDR1 is DFQATT, CDR2 SNEGSKA (reference sequence). The DNA of the CDR3 is TGCAGTGCTAGTGTCCGGGACAGGTATAATTCACCCCTCCACTTT. Its translation: CSASVRDRYNSPLHF.

This chain connects TRBV18 to TRBJ1-1; 8 bases map to TRBD1. The CDR3 is 14 amino acids. In germline, CDR1 is KGHSH, CDR2 LQKENI. J lost 5 bases, V lost 3 bases, and 5 bases had no gene match. The CDR3 loop is CASSPGTGQTEAFF. The CDR3 region has the DNA TGTGCCAGCTCACCGGGGACAGGACAAACTGAAGCTTTCTTT.

In its sample, this clone was seen once. The chain has TRBV7-9 and TRBJ2-7; TRBD1 matches at 10 bases. This CDR3 comprises 15 residues. Germline CDR1 is SEHNR and CDR2 is FQNEAQ (reference sequence). V lost 1 base to trimming and J lost 6 bases; unmatched junction nucleotides: 6. In nucleotides, the CDR3 is TGTGCCAGCAGCTTAGTAGGGACAGGGGCGGGCGAGCAGTACTTC. This codes for CASSLVGTGAGEQYF.

This clone is a singleton in its sample. The gene calls are TRBV6-5 and TRBJ1-5; 10 bases are shared with TRBD1. The CDR3 loop spans 16 amino acids. Germline V gives CDR1 MNHEY, CDR2 SVGAGI. Trimming at V came to 7 bases and at J to 2 bases, leaving 8 bases not matched to a gene. CDR3 coding DNA: TGTGCCAGCATTTATCCGACAGGGGGCGGCAATCAGCCCCAGCATTTT. Translating it yields CASIYPTGGGNQPQHF.

The V gene is TRBV29-1, the J gene TRBJ2-5; possible D gene TRBD1, 6 bases. The CDR3 loop spans 15 amino acids. Trimming pared 6 bases from V and 5 bases from J, leaving 22 bases between. The germline gives CDR1 SQVTM, CDR2 ANQGSEA. CDR3 DNA sequence: TGCAGCGTCGTGGGGGCAAGAGACTCGTGGGAGACCCAGTACTTC. Translation: CSVVGARDSWETQYF.

V and J are TRBV10-2 and TRBJ1-4; D unresolved. The germline CDR1 and CDR2 sequences are WSHSY and SAAADI. V was pared by 5 bases and J by 7 bases, with 17 bases between. The CDR3 consists of 15 residues. The CDR3 sequence is CASSKLGVASEKLFF. DNA of the CDR3: TGCGCCAGCAGTAAGCTCGGAGTGGCCAGTGAAAAACTGTTTTTT.

This chain joins TRBV19 and TRBJ1-2; 10 bases match TRBD1. Trimming at V came to 5 bases and at J to 3 bases, leaving 3 bases not matched to a gene. The CDR3 spans 14 residues. The germline gives CDR1 LNHDA, CDR2 SQIVND (reference sequence). This chain's CDR3 is CASSRQGADYGYTF. Written as DNA, the CDR3 is TGTGCCAGTAGTCGACAGGGGGCCGACTATGGCTACACCTTC.

V and J are TRBV28 and TRBJ2-6, with D perhaps being TRBD1 or TRBD2 (6 bases each). CDR3 length equals 16 residues. Trimming cost V 3 bases and J 0 bases, with 9 bases left between them. Germline CDR1 reads MDHEN; CDR2 reads SYDVKM. This CDR3 reads CASSFGGPSGANVLTF. The DNA of the CDR3 is TGTGCCAGCAGTTTTGGGGGGCCCTCTGGGGCCAACGTCCTGACTTTC.

The V call is TRBV27, the J call TRBJ1-6; tentative D call: TRBD1 (6 bases). CDR3 length: 13 amino acids. Trimming pared 3 bases from V and 7 bases from J, leaving 7 bases between. Germline values: CDR1 MNHEY, CDR2 SMNVEV (reference sequence). DNA of the CDR3: TGTGCCAGCAGTTTCGACAGGAATTCACCCCTCCACTTT. Translation gives CASSFDRNSPLHF.

The CDR3 nucleotides read TGCGCCAGCAGCTTTTTAGCGGGAGTTGAGTACGAGCAGTACTTC. Encoded protein: CASSFLAGVEYEQYF. The chain uses TRBV5-1 and TRBJ2-7, with 9 bases fitting TRBD2. This CDR3 has 15 residues. CDR1 is SGHRS and CDR2 is YFSETQ in the germline V gene. Unmatched junction bases numbered 7, after V lost 2 bases and J lost 4 bases.

To note about this clone: A read error may account for a junction end that differs from germline. Written as DNA, the CDR3 is TGTGCCAGCAGCTTTGTCGGACAGGGTATGGACTTC. Protein sequence: CASSFVGQGMDF. V is TRBV5-8 and J is TRBJ2-7; 8 bases are shared with TRBD1. The CDR3 totals 12 residues. Germline CDR1 is SGHTS and CDR2 is YDEGEE.

V gene TRBV6-1 combines with J gene TRBJ1-1, with D possibly TRBD1 on 5 matching bases. V was pared by 0 bases and J by 10 bases, with 12 bases between. Germline V gene data show CDR1 as MNHNS and CDR2 as SASEGT. The CDR3 has 13 residues. CDR3 DNA: TGTGCCAGCAGTGAAGCGCGAAGGGGAGTAGCTTTCTTT. It translates to CASSEARRGVAFF.

The chain links TRBV7-8 to TRBJ2-6; 9 bases map to TRBD1. With 4 bases clipped from V and 3 bases from J, the junction kept 13 bases outside the gene matches. This CDR3 spans 19 amino acids. The germline CDR1 and CDR2 sequences are SGHVS and FQNEAQ. The CDR3 DNA sequence: TGTGCCAGCAGCTGGAACTTTGGACAGGGGAGTCATGGGGCCAACGTCCTGACTTTC. The encoded protein is CASSWNFGQGSHGANVLTF. The variable domain in full, completed from reference TRBV7-8 and TRBJ2-6, reads GAGVSQSPRYKVAKRGQDVALRCDPISGHVSLFWYQQALGQGPEFLTYFQNEAQLDKSGLPSDRFFAERPEGSVSTLKIQRTQQEDSAVYLCASSWNFGQGSHGANVLTFGAGSRLTVL.

This chain connects TRBV4-1 to TRBJ2-5; D not certain. Trimming took off 0 bases at V and 12 bases at J, with 14 bases between the two ends. The CDR3 spans 13 residues. Germline CDR1 MGHRA, CDR2 YSYEKL. The CDR3 nucleotides read TGCGCCAGCAGCCAAGATAATAGCAATAGAAAGTACTTC. It yields the protein CASSQDNSNRKYF.